These T cell receptor beta chains were read from a single sample in a study of blood T cell repertoires in COVID-19. Sequencing was performed with immunoSEQ multiplex PCR; in TCRdb, only in-frame clones are kept and a portion is missing. This sample has around 240,000 clones; 65% to 90% occur once, and the top ten carry 7.4%. Sequences were obtained from peripheral blood. The receptors were gathered from a woman between 50 and 59 years old with acute or convalescent COVID-19. Each CDR3 is given with its conserved first and last residue. The D gene is left open where the match is weak. Some rows mark clone size as missing; the rest say once, few, many or name a class of expanded clone.

clone_size: many; v_call: TRBV7-6; j_call: TRBJ2-1; d_call: .; cdr3_aa: CASSSLQDSNEQFF; cdr3_nt: TGTGCCAGCAGCTCTTTACAGGATTCCAATGAGCAGTTCTTC
clone_size: .; v_call: TRBV7-2; j_call: TRBJ1-2; d_call: TRBD1; cdr3_aa: CASSVSQGQANYGYTF; cdr3_nt: TGTGCCAGCAGCGTATCACAGGGGCAAGCTAACTATGGCTACACCTTC
clone_size: .; v_call: TRBV6-5; j_call: TRBJ2-3; d_call: .; cdr3_aa: CASTIADTQYF; cdr3_nt: TGTGCCAGCACCATAGCGGATACGCAGTATTTT
clone_size: .; v_call: TRBV19; j_call: TRBJ1-2; d_call: .; cdr3_aa: CASSEPFGVNYGYTF; cdr3_nt: TGTGCCAGTAGCGAGCCCTTCGGGGTTAACTATGGCTACACCTTC
clone_size: .; v_call: TRBV28; j_call: TRBJ1-2; d_call: TRBD1; cdr3_aa: CASSQTGLGQGDQHYGYTF; cdr3_nt: TGTGCCAGCAGTCAAACGGGATTGGGACAGGGGGACCAACACTATGGCTACACCTTC
clone_size: .; v_call: TRBV9; j_call: TRBJ2-5; d_call: TRBD2; cdr3_aa: CASALGVAGGLETQYF; cdr3_nt: TGTGCCAGCGCTTTGGGAGTAGCGGGGGGATTAGAGACCCAGTACTTC
clone_size: .; v_call: TRBV2; j_call: TRBJ2-1; d_call: TRBD1; cdr3_aa: CASRRDRGNEQFF; cdr3_nt: TGTGCCAGCAGAAGGGACAGGGGCAATGAGCAGTTCTTC
clone_size: .; v_call: TRBV3-1/TRBV3-2; j_call: TRBJ2-5; d_call: .; cdr3_aa: CASSQGGRAETQYF; cdr3_nt: TGTGCCAGCAGCCAAGGTGGGAGAGCCGAGACCCAGTACTTC
clone_size: .; v_call: TRBV6-6; j_call: TRBJ1-2; d_call: .; cdr3_aa: CASSYWAGMEGYTF; cdr3_nt: TGTGCCAGCAGTTACTGGGCAGGGATGGAAGGCTACACCTTC
clone_size: .; v_call: TRBV11-2; j_call: TRBJ1-1; d_call: TRBD1; cdr3_aa: CASSEQGLANTEAFF; cdr3_nt: TGTGCCAGCAGCGAACAGGGGCTCGCGAACACTGAAGCTTTCTTT
clone_size: .; v_call: TRBV24-1; j_call: TRBJ1-1; d_call: TRBD1; cdr3_aa: CATSGTGGITEAFF; cdr3_nt: TGTGCCACCAGTGGAACAGGGGGTATCACTGAAGCTTTCTTT
clone_size: .; v_call: TRBV19; j_call: TRBJ2-2; d_call: .; cdr3_aa: CASSTTTGGGELFF; cdr3_nt: TGTGCCAGTAGTACTACTACTGGCGGCGGGGAGCTGTTTTTT
clone_size: .; v_call: TRBV7-2; j_call: TRBJ1-6; d_call: .; cdr3_aa: CASSLVASDNSPLHF; cdr3_nt: TGTGCCAGCAGCTTAGTGGCATCAGATAATTCACCCCTCCACTTT